The T cell receptor (beta chain) described here comes from a study of cytomegalovirus exposure and HLA in healthy donors. Broader study findings: The study listed roughly 150 cytomegalovirus-associated TCR beta chains. For cytomegalovirus status, the classifier reportedly gave diagnoses with high specificity and sensitivity. In the analysis, some V segments, TRBV6-2 and TRBV6-3 included, were excluded as indistinguishable.

V was clipped by 5 bases and J by 4 bases, with 14 bases between them. Germline V gene data show CDR1 as MNHEY and CDR2 as SVGAGI. The CDR3 spans 15 residues. With 60 Vbeta and 13 Jbeta primers, the PCR was carried out. This table comes from immunoSEQ multiplex PCR, and its TCRdb copy is limited to in-frame clones, with some not included. This table has approximately 220,000 clones, more than 65% appearing once. A note on this clone: The antigen is undetermined.

The chain joins TRBV6-5 to TRBJ2-2; D perhaps matches TRBD2 (7 bases). Material for sequencing was PBMCs. The receptor was isolated from a woman aged 30 to 39 in good health and CMV-seronegative. CDR3 DNA sequence: TGTGCCAGCAGTCCTGGAGGGGGGGGCACCGGGGAGCTGTTTTTT. Translating gives CASSPGGGGTGELFF.